The sequence of this T cell receptor beta chain was determined in a study of beta chain features in type 1 diabetes. Whole-study findings and limits: The VDJ junctions of type 1 diabetes patients carried fewer insertions and more deletions. The analysis here could not establish whether HLA type shapes TCRB rearrangement.

Blood was collected once per donor into heparin, averaging around 120 mL. The V end lost 4 bases, the J end lost 7 bases, and 17 bases lay between the germline ends. Germline V CDR1 and CDR2: SGHTA, FQGNSA. CDR3 length equals 15 residues. Isolated RNA was reverse transcribed in full, so expressed TCRB transcripts were sequenced. Produced via immunoSEQ multiplex PCR; TCRdb's table is partial and in-frame only. The sample carries about 270,000 clones, 11% to 15% recorded once. Remarks on this clone: The antigen remains unidentified.

The clonotype was recovered from a woman in her thirties or forties in good health. Sequencing used naive CD4+ T cells from blood. The chain combines TRBV7-2 with TRBJ2-1; TRBD2 might be the D (5 bases). CDR3: CASSYRMRAMNEQFF. The DNA for the CDR3 is TGTGCCAGCAGCTATAGAATGCGGGCCATGAATGAGCAGTTCTTC.